This TCR beta chain was found in a study of blood T cell repertoires in COVID-19. Study details: The analysed material was cDNA or gDNA that came from T cells, B-cell-depleted T cells, or PBMCs.

The CDR3 has 14 amino acids. The V gene lost 6 bases and the J gene lost 7 bases, with 19 bases spanning the gap. The germline V gene encodes CDR1 MNHNY and CDR2 SVGAGI (reference sequence). The authors' processing: The assay estimated nucleated cells by amplifying reference gene primers. TCRdb keeps only in-frame clones here, not all; method: immunoSEQ multiplex PCR. V, J and clone size derive from that table, while D and trimming were established from the DNA sequence. Among about 220,000 clones listed, approximately 81% were seen once. A few counts support this clone. This sequence was found in a man aged 45-65 years who had recovered from COVID-19. The sequenced sample consisted of peripheral blood. The gene calls are TRBV6-6 and TRBJ2-7; D may be TRBD2 (6 bases). The CDR3 coding sequence is TGTGCCAGCAGCTACCTCGGGGGTCGTAGGGAGCAGTACTTC. Its translation is CASSYLGGRREQYF.